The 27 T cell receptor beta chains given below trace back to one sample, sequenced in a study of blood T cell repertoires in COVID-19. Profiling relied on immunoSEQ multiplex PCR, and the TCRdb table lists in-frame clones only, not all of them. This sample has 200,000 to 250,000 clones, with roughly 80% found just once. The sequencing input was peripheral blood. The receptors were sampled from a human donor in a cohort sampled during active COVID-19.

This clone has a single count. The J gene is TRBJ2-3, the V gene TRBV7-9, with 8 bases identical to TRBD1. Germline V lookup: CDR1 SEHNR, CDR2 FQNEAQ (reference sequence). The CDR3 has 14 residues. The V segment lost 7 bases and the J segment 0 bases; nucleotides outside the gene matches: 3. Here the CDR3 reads CASNGQGSTDTQYF. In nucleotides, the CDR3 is TGTGCCAGCAACGGACAGGGAAGCACAGATACGCAGTATTTT.

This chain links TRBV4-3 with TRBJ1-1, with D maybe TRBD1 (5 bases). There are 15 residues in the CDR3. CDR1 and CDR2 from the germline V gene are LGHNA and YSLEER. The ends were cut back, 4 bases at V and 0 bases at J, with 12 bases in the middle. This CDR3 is CASSRQINMNTEAFF. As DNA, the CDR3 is TGCGCCAGCAGCCGACAGATAAACATGAACACTGAAGCTTTCTTT.

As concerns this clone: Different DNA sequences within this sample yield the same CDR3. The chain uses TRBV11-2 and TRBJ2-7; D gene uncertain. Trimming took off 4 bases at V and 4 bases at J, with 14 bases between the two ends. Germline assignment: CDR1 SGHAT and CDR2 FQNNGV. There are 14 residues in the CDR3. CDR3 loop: CASSSRPGNYEQYF. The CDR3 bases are TGTGCCAGCAGCTCCCGCCCGGGTAATTACGAGCAGTACTTC. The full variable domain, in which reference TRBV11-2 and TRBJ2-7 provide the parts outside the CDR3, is EAGVAQSPRYKIIEKRQSVAFWCNPISGHATLYWYQQILGQGPKLLIQFQNNGVVDDSQLPKDRFSAERLKGVDSTLKIQPAKLEDSAVYLCASSSRPGNYEQYFGPGTRLTVT.

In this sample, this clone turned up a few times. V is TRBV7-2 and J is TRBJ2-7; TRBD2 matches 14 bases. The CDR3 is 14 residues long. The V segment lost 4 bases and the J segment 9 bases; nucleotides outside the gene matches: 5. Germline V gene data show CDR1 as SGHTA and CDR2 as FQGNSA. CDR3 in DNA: TGTGCCAGCAGCTCGGGACTAGCGGGAGTAGGGCAGTACTTC. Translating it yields CASSSGLAGVGQYF. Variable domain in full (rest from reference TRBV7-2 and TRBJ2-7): GAGVSQSPSNKVTEKGKDVELRCDPISGHTALYWYRQSLGQGLEFLIYFQGNSAPDKSGLPSDRFSAERTGGSVSTLTIQRTQQEDSAVYLCASSSGLAGVGQYFGPGTRLTVT.

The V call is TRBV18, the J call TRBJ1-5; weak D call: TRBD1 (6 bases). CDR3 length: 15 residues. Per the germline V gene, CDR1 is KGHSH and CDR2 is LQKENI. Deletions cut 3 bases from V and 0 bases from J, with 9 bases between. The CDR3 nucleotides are TGTGCCAGCTCACCGGGACAACATAGCAATCAGCCCCAGCATTTT. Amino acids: CASSPGQHSNQPQHF.

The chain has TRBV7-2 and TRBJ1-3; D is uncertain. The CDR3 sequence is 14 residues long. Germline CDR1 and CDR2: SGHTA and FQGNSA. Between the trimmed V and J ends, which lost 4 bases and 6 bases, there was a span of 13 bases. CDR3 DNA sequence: TGTGCCAGCAGCTACCTGGCCCGTCTAAACACCATATATTTT. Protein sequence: CASSYLARLNTIYF.

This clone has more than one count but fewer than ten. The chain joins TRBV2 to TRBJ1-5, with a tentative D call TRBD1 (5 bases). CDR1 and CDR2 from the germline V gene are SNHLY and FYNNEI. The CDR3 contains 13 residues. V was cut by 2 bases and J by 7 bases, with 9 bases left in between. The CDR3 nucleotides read TGTGCCAGCAGTGAACGACAGATCCAGCCCCAGCATTTT. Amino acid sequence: CASSERQIQPQHF.

The CDR3 sequence is CASSEAPLKQGKYFF. Written as DNA, the CDR3 is TGTGCCAGCAGTGAAGCGCCGTTAAAGCAGGGAAAGTATTTCTTT. J is TRBJ1-1 and V is TRBV2, with D tentatively TRBD1 (5 bases). V was cut by 0 bases and J by 13 bases, with 21 bases left in between. The V gene's germline CDR1 is SNHLY and CDR2 FYNNEI. The CDR3 extends over 15 amino acids.

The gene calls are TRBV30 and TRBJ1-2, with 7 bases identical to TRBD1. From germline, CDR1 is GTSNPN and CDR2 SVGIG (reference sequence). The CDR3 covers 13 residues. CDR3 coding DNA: TGTGCTGATTACAGGGGAGGTAACTATGGCTACACCTTC. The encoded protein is CADYRGGNYGYTF.

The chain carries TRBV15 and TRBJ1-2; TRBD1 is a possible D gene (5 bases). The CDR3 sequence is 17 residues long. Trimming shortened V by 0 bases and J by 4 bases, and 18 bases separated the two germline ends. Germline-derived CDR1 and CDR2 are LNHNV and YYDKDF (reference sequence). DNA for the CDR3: TGTGCCACCAGCAGAGATCGGGGACTCCCCGGCAGCTATGGCTACACCTTC. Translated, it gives CATSRDRGLPGSYGYTF.

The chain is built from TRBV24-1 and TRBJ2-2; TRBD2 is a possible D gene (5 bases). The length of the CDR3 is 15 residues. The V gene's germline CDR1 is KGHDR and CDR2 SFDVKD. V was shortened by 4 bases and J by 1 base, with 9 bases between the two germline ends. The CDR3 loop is CATSDPLGNTGELFF. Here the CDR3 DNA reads TGTGCCACCAGTGACCCACTAGGGAACACCGGGGAGCTGTTTTTT.

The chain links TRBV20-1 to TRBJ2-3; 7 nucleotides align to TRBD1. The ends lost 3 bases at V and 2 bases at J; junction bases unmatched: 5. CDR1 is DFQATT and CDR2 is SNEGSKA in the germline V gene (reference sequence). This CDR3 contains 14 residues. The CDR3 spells CSASSDRPTDTQYF. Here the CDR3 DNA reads TGCAGTGCTAGTTCGGACAGGCCCACAGATACGCAGTATTTT.

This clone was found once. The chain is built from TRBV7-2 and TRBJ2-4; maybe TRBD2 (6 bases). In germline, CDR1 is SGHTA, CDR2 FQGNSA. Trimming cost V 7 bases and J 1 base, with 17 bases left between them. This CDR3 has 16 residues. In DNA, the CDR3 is TGTGCCAGCACCCTACTAGCATTCGCCGCCAAAAACATTCAGTACTTC. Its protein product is CASTLLAFAAKNIQYF.

This CDR3 reads CASLKTSEYEQYF. CDR3 DNA sequence: TGTGCCAGCTTAAAAACTAGCGAATACGAGCAGTACTTC. The chain has TRBV21-1 and TRBJ2-7; the table assigns TRBD2, which was not confirmed against the DNA. TRBV21-1 is a known pseudogene. The length of the CDR3 is 13 residues.

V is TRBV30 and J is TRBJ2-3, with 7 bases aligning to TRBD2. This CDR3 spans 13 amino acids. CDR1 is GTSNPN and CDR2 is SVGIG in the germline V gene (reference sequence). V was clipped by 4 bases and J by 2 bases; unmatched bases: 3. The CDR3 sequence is CAWTSGLTDTQYF. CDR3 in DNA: TGTGCCTGGACTAGCGGCCTCACAGATACGCAGTATTTT. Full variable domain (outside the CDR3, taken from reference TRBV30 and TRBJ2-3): SQTIHQWPATLVQPVGSPLSLECTVEGTSNPNLYWYRQAAGRGLQLLFYSVGIGQISSEVPQNLSASRPQDRQFILSSKKLLLSDSGFYLCAWTSGLTDTQYFGPGTRLTVL.

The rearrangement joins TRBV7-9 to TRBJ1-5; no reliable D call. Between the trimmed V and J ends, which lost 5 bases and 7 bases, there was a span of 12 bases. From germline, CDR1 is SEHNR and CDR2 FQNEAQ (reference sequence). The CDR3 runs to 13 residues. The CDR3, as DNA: TGTGCCAGCAGCCTCGACGTGCGGCAGCCCCAGCATTTT. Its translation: CASSLDVRQPQHF.

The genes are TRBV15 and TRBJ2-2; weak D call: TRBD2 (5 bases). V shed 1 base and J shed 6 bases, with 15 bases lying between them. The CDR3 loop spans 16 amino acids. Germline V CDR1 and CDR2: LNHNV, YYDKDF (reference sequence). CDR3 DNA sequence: TGTGCCACCAGCAGAGGGACGGAAATCGGGGCCGGGGAGCTGTTTTTT. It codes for CATSRGTEIGAGELFF.

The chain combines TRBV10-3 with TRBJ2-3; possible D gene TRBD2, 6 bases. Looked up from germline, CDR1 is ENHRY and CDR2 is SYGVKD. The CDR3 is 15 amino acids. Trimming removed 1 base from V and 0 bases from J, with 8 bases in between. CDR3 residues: CAISEWSGSTDTQYF. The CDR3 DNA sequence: TGTGCCATCAGTGAGTGGAGCGGGAGCACAGATACGCAGTATTTT.

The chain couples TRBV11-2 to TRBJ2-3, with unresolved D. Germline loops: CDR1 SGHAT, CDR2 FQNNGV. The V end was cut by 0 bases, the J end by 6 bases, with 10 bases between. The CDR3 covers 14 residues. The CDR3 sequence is CASSLDFLSDTQYF. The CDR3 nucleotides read TGTGCCAGCAGCTTAGATTTCCTTTCGGATACGCAGTATTTT.

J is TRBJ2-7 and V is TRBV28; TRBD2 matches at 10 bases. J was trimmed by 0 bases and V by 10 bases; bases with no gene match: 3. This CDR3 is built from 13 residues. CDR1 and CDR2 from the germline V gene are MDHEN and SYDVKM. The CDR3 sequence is CATGLADSYEQYF. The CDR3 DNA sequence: TGTGCCACCGGACTAGCGGACTCCTACGAGCAGTACTTC.

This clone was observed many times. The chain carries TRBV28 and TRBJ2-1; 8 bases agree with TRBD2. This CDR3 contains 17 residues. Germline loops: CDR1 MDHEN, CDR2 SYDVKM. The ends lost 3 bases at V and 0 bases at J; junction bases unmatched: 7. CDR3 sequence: CASSFPLAGNSYNEQFF. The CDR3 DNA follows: TGTGCCAGCAGTTTCCCCTTAGCGGGAAACTCCTACAATGAGCAGTTCTTC.

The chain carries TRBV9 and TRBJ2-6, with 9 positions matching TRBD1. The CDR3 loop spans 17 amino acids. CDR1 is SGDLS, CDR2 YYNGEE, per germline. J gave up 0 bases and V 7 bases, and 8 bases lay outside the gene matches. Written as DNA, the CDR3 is TGTGCCAGCTCTGGGACAGGGCGAAGCTCTGGGGCCAACGTCCTGACTTTC. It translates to CASSGTGRSSGANVLTF.

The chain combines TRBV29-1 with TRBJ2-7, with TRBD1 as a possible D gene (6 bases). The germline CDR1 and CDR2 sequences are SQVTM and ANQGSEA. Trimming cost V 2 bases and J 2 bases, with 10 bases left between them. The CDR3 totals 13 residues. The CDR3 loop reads CSVEKGEAYEQYF. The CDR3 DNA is TGCAGCGTTGAAAAGGGGGAAGCCTACGAGCAGTACTTC.

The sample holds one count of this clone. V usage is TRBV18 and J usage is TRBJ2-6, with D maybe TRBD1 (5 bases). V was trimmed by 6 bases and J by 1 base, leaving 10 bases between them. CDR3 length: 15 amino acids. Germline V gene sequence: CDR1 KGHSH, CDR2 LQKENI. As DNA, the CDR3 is TGTGCCAGCTCGCCCAGGGAATCTGGGGCCAACGTCCTGACTTTC. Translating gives CASSPRESGANVLTF.

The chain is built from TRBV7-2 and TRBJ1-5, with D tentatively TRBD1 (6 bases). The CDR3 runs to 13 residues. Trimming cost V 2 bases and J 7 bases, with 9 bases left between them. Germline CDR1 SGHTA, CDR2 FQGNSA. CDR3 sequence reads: CASSLRGMQPQHF. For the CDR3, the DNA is TGTGCCAGCAGCTTAAGGGGGATGCAGCCCCAGCATTTT.

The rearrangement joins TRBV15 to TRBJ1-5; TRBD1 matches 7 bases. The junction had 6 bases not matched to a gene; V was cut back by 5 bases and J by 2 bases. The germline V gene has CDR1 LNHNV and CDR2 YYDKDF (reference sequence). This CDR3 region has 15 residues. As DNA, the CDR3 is TGTGCCACCAGCTTCCGGGACAGTCGCAATCAGCCCCAGCATTTT. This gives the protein CATSFRDSRNQPQHF.

The CDR3, as DNA: TGTGCCAGCAGCGTAGCCCCGCCGGGGATGAACACTGAAGCTTTCTTT. Translated: CASSVAPPGMNTEAFF. V usage is TRBV9 and J usage is TRBJ1-1; D gene uncertain. This CDR3 is built from 16 residues. Germline loops: CDR1 SGDLS, CDR2 YYNGEE. Deletions cut 0 bases from V and 0 bases from J, with 12 bases between.